The subject of this entry is one T cell receptor beta chain. The data belong to a study of PD-L1 blockade in urothelial cancer. Background on the study: Blood gave a median about 150,000 T cells.

The CDR3 length is 15 residues. Germline CDR1 is MNHEY and CDR2 is SVGAGI. The germline V and J ends were trimmed by 8 bases and 3 bases, with 17 bases remaining between them. Stated time point: pretreatment peripheral blood. The patients had locally advanced or metastatic urothelial carcinoma. This table comes from immunoSEQ multiplex PCR, and its TCRdb copy is limited to in-frame clones, with some not included. The table has about 63,000 clones, 81% seen once. V is TRBV6-5 and J is TRBJ2-1; D is possibly TRBD1 (7 bases). The specimen comprised PBMCs, sampled around atezolizumab (anti-PD-L1) treatment. The receptor comes from a man between 70 and 80 years old with urothelial cancer. In DNA form, the CDR3 reads TGTGCCAGCCGCCAGGGGGGTTTATACTACAATGAGCAGTTCTTC. Its translation is CASRQGGLYYNEQFF.